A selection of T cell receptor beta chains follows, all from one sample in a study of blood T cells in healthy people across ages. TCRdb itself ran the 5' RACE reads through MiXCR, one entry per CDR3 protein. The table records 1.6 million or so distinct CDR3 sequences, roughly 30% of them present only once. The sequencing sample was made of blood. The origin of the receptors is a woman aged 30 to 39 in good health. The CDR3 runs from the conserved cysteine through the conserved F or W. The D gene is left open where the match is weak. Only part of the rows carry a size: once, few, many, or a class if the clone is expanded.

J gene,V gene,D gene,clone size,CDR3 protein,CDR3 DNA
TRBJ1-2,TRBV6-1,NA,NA,CASSESLQAFYGYTF,TGTGCCAGCAGTGAATCTTTACAGGCCTTCTATGGCTACACCTTC
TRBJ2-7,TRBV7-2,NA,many,CASSLANPPYEQYF,TGTGCCAGCAGCTTAGCGAATCCTCCCTACGAGCAGTACTTC
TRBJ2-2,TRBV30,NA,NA,CAWNPASTGELFF,TGTGCCTGGAACCCAGCCTCGACCGGGGAGCTGTTTTTT
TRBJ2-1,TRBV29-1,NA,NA,CSVRIRAGPSSYNEQFF,TGCAGCGTCCGGATTAGGGCAGGGCCGAGCTCCTACAATGAGCAGTTCTTC
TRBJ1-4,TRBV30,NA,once,CALQTGTTNEKLFF,TGTGCCCTACAGACCGGCACAACTAATGAAAAACTGTTTTTT
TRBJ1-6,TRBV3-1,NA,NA,CASSLVAGSPLHF,TGTGCCAGCAGCCTAGTGGCCGGATCACCCCTCCACTTT
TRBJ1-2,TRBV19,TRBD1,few,CASSLRSVQGSYGYTF,TGTGCCAGTAGTCTCCGCAGCGTACAGGGGAGCTATGGCTACACCTTC
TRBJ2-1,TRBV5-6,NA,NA,CASSESSYNAQFF,TGTGCCAGCAGCGAATCCTCCTACAATGCGCAGTTCTTC
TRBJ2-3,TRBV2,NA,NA,CASSEGLASTDTQYF,TGTGCCAGCAGTGAAGGGCTAGCGAGCACAGATACGCAGTATTTT
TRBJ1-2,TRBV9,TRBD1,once,CASGATGGLGYGYTF,TGTGCCAGCGGCGCCACAGGGGGCTTAGGCTATGGCTACACCTTC
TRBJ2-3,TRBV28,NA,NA,CASSTNSPDTQYF,TGTGCCAGCAGTACTAACAGCCCAGATACGCAGTATTTT
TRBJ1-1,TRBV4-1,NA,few,CASSQRWRNTEAFF,TGCGCCAGCAGCCAGAGGTGGCGGAACACTGAAGCTTTCTTT
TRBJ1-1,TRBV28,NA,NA,CASYARPEAFF,TGTGCCAGCTATGCTCGGCCGGAAGCTTTCTTT
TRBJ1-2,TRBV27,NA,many,CASSQGTFYGYTF,TGTGCCAGCAGTCAGGGGACTTTCTATGGCTACACCTTC
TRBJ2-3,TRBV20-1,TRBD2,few,CSAILRAGLAQDTQYF,TGCAGTGCCATCCTCCGCGCGGGACTAGCTCAGGATACGCAGTATTTT
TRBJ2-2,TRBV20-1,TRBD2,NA,CSARWTSGGVGELFF,TGCAGTGCCCGCTGGACTAGCGGGGGGGTAGGGGAGCTGTTTTTT
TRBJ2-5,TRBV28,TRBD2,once,CASRETSAARETQYF,TGTGCCAGCAGGGAGACTAGCGCCGCAAGGGAGACCCAGTACTTC
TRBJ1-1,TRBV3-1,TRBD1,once,CASSQGQPLFGAFF,TGTGCCAGCAGCCAGGGACAGCCGCTATTCGGCGCTTTCTTT
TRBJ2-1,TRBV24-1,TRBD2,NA,CATSDPGLAGGLSSYNEQFF,TGTGCCACCAGTGATCCGGGACTAGCGGGAGGACTGAGCTCCTACAATGAGCAGTTCTTC
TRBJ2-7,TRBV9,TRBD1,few,CASSVGSQGVYEQYF,TGTGCCAGCAGCGTAGGGTCTCAGGGGGTCTACGAGCAGTACTTC
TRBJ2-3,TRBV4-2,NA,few,CASSQELTPRGQADTQYF,TGTGCCAGCAGCCAAGAATTAACTCCGCGAGGGCAGGCAGATACGCAGTATTTT
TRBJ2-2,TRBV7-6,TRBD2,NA,CASTPLAGGVAGELFF,TGTGCCAGCACCCCCTTAGCGGGGGGAGTGGCCGGGGAGCTGTTTTTT
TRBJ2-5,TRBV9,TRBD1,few,CASSGRKRDRGPPETQYF,TGTGCCAGCAGCGGAAGAAAAAGAGACAGGGGGCCCCCTGAGACCCAGTACTTC
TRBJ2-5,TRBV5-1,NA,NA,CASSSRNFLRETQYF,TGCGCCAGCAGCTCTCGGAACTTTCTAAGGGAGACCCAGTACTTC
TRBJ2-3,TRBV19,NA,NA,CASTRVGAMTDTQYF,TGTGCCAGTACCCGGGTGGGGGCAATGACAGATACGCAGTATTTT
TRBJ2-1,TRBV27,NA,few,CASSLTPGLAYNEQFF,TGTGCCAGCAGTTTAACTCCGGGACTTGCCTACAATGAGCAGTTCTTC
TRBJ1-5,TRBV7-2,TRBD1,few,CASSDRVLRNQPQHF,TGTGCCAGCAGCGACAGGGTGCTCAGGAACCAGCCCCAGCATTTT
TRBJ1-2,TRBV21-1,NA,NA,CAAQGDSNYGYTF,TGTGCCGCCCAGGGGGACAGTAACTATGGCTACACCTTC
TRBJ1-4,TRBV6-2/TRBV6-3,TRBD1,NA,CASSWTGEKLFF,TGTGCCAGCAGTTGGACAGGGGAAAAACTGTTTTTT
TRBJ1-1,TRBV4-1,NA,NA,CASSQDRGRGSGNAFF,TGCGCCAGCAGCCAAGATCGGGGCAGGGGCTCGGGGAATGCTTTCTTT
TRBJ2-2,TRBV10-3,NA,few,CAISDRGRTGELFF,TGTGCCATCAGTGATCGGGGGCGCACCGGGGAGCTGTTTTTT
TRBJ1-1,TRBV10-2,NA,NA,CASKGAGMGQSYEAFF,TGCGCCAGCAAAGGGGCCGGGATGGGACAATCCTATGAAGCTTTCTTT
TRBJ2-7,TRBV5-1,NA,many,CASSFLSDSSYEQYF,TGCGCCAGCAGCTTCCTCAGCGATAGCTCCTACGAGCAGTACTTC
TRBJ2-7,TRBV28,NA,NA,CASRDRDTLSYEQYF,TGTGCCAGCAGGGACCGGGACACGCTCTCCTACGAGCAGTACTTC
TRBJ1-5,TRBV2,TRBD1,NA,CASSPGGWGSQPQHF,TGTGCCAGCAGTCCAGGGGGCTGGGGGTCTCAGCCCCAGCATTTT
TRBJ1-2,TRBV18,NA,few,CASSPIDGAYGYTF,TGTGCCAGCTCACCAATTGACGGAGCCTATGGCTACACCTTC
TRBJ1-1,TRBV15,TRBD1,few,CATSWGQGETEAFF,TGTGCCACCAGCTGGGGACAGGGGGAAACTGAAGCTTTCTTT
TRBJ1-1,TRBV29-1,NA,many,CSVENQGSEAFF,TGCAGCGTTGAAAATCAGGGGTCCGAAGCTTTCTTT
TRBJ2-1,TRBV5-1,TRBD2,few,CASSFPPGLAGYNEQFF,TGCGCCAGCAGCTTCCCCCCGGGACTAGCGGGCTACAATGAGCAGTTCTTC
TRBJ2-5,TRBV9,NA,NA,CASSVVVGGADQETQYF,TGTGCCAGCAGCGTAGTAGTGGGGGGGGCAGACCAAGAGACCCAGTACTTC
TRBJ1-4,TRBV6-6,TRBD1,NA,CASSLQGGGEKLFF,TGTGCCAGCAGCCTCCAGGGGGGGGGTGAAAAACTGTTTTTT
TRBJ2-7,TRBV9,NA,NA,CASSVTDVSSYEQYF,TGTGCCAGCAGCGTAACAGACGTTTCCTCCTACGAGCAGTACTTC
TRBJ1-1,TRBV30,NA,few,CAWSVGDRLPAFF,TGTGCCTGGAGTGTAGGTGATCGACTTCCAGCTTTCTTT
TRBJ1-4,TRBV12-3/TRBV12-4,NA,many,CASSPGQTNEKLFF,TGTGCCAGCAGTCCGGGACAAACTAATGAAAAACTGTTTTTT